These 23 T cell receptor beta chains were sequenced from one sample in a study of CD8 T cells in ankylosing spondylitis. MiXCR, applied by TCRdb to the 5' RACE reads, yields one record per CDR3 protein. The sample includes approximately 140,000 distinct CDR3 sequences, more than 7% of them seen just once. The material sequenced was synovial fluid, either unsorted or a sorted T cell fraction (not recorded which). The receptors stem from a male donor with ankylosing spondylitis.

At least ten counts were recorded for this clonotype. The gene calls are TRBV2 and TRBJ2-5; 7 positions agree with TRBD2. CDR3 length: 13 residues. The V segment lost 8 bases and the J segment 5 bases; nucleotides outside the gene matches: 8. CDR1 and CDR2 (germline): SNHLY, FYNNEI. The CDR3 loop reads CASSSAGRETQYF. The CDR3 DNA reads TGTGCCAGCTCCAGTGCCGGGAGGGAGACCCAGTACTTC.

The rearrangement joins TRBV5-4 to TRBJ2-1, with 11 positions matching TRBD1. Per the germline V gene, CDR1 is SGHNT and CDR2 is YYREEE (reference sequence). The CDR3 loop spans 16 amino acids. V was pared by 6 bases and J by 5 bases, with 10 bases of the junction left unmatched. CDR3 sequence reads: CASTLGGQGGHNEQFF. CDR3 nucleotide sequence: TGTGCCAGCACCTTAGGGGGACAGGGGGGACACAATGAGCAGTTCTTC.

Many counts were recorded for this clonotype. This chain connects TRBV20-1 to TRBJ1-4; possible D gene TRBD1, 6 bases. Trimming took off 2 bases at V and 4 bases at J, with 14 bases between the two ends. Germline assignment: CDR1 DFQATT and CDR2 SNEGSKA (reference sequence). This CDR3 has 15 residues. CDR3 amino acids: CSARPYGGGNEKLFF. The CDR3 DNA follows: TGCAGTGCTAGACCCTACGGGGGCGGTAATGAAAAACTGTTTTTT.

The chain combines TRBV20-1 with TRBJ1-1; a weak D match, TRBD1 (6 bases). V lost 5 bases and J 3 bases, leaving 16 bases between the germline ends. There are 14 residues in the CDR3. CDR1 DFQATT and CDR2 SNEGSKA come from the germline V gene (reference sequence). This chain's CDR3 is CSAPGHGGYTEAFF. The CDR3 region has the DNA TGCAGTGCTCCGGGACATGGGGGGTACACTGAAGCTTTCTTT.

This clonotype was picked up a small number of times. This rearrangement joins TRBV7-2 to TRBJ2-7; D might be TRBD1 or TRBD2, each matching 5 bases. CDR3 length: 15 amino acids. V lost 1 base to trimming and J lost 6 bases, with 16 bases between them. CDR1 and CDR2 (germline): SGHTA, FQGNSA. CDR3 coding DNA: TGTGCCAGCAGCTTAGGCGTGGGACCTGGTCGCGAGCAGTACTTC. This sequence encodes CASSLGVGPGREQYF.

This clonotype appeared many times. This sequence joins TRBV10-3 and TRBJ1-4, with D hard to call. There are 13 residues in the CDR3. Germline CDR1 ENHRY, CDR2 SYGVKD. Trimming shortened V by 1 base and J by 8 bases, and 8 bases separated the two germline ends. The CDR3 DNA follows: TGTGCCATCAGTGAGTTACGATCAGAAAAACTGTTTTTT. Its protein product is CAISELRSEKLFF.

This clonotype was recorded a few times. The chain links TRBV7-2 to TRBJ2-3; D may be TRBD1 or TRBD2 (5 bases each). The germline V and J ends were trimmed by 0 bases and 5 bases, with 15 bases remaining between them. This CDR3 is built from 16 residues. CDR1 and CDR2 (germline): SGHTA, FQGNSA. In DNA form, the CDR3 reads TGTGCCAGCAGCTTAGCCGGGACCACTGCTGGAGATACGCAGTATTTT. It encodes CASSLAGTTAGDTQYF.

This clonotype occurred many times. The chain is built from TRBV7-2 and TRBJ2-7; D unresolved. From germline, CDR1 is SGHTA and CDR2 FQGNSA. Trimming cost V 1 base and J 3 bases, with 7 bases left between them. The CDR3 contains 13 residues. The CDR3 DNA follows: TGTGCCAGCAGCTTAGAGCTCAACTACGAGCAGTACTTC. Protein product: CASSLELNYEQYF. The complete variable domain, with remaining parts taken from reference TRBV7-2 and TRBJ2-7, reads GAGVSQSPSNKVTEKGKDVELRCDPISGHTALYWYRQSLGQGLEFLIYFQGNSAPDKSGLPSDRFSAERTGGSVSTLTIQRTQQEDSAVYLCASSLELNYEQYFGPGTRLTVT.

This clonotype was seen more than once but under ten times. The rearrangement uses TRBV12-3 or TRBV12-4 and TRBJ2-3; 8 bases match TRBD2. J was trimmed by 0 bases and V by 3 bases; bases with no gene match: 5. The CDR3 contains 16 residues. CDR3 coding DNA: TGTGCCAGCAGTTTTTGGCGGGGGGCTAGCACAGATACGCAGTATTTT. It encodes CASSFWRGASTDTQYF.

The V gene is TRBV20-1, the J gene TRBJ2-7, with D tentatively TRBD1 (5 bases). This CDR3 spans 13 amino acids. Germline V CDR1 and CDR2: DFQATT, SNEGSKA (reference sequence). V lost 6 bases, J lost 5 bases, and 17 bases lay in between. The CDR3 bases are TGCAGTGCGGCAGGGCTCTTCTTCGACGAGCAGTACTTC. This encodes CSAAGLFFDEQYF.

The table lists this clonotype with a few counts. The CDR3 sequence is CASSLENYGYTF. CDR3 coding DNA: TGCGCCAGCAGCTTGGAGAACTATGGCTACACCTTC. The chain has TRBV5-1 and TRBJ1-2, with D unresolved. This CDR3 contains 12 residues. Germline V gene lookup returns CDR1 SGHRS and CDR2 YFSETQ. V lost 0 bases and J 2 bases, leaving 2 bases between the germline ends. The variable domain in full, with the rest retrieved from reference TRBV5-1 and TRBJ1-2, is KAGVTQTPRYLIKTRGQQVTLSCSPISGHRSVSWYQQTPGQGLQFLFEYFSETQRNKGNFPGRFSGRQFSNSRSEMNVSTLELGDSALYLCASSLENYGYTFGSGTRLTVV.

This clonotype occurred a few times. The genes are TRBV18 and TRBJ2-1; TRBD2 agrees at 10 bases. Losses at the gene ends were 1 base for V and 6 bases for J; bases not matched to a gene: 3. This CDR3 has 15 amino acids. The V gene's germline CDR1 is KGHSH and CDR2 LQKENI. As DNA, the CDR3 is TGTGCCAGCTCACCACAGCCTAGCGGGAGCAATGAGCAGTTCTTC. It is translated as CASSPQPSGSNEQFF.

The J gene is TRBJ2-5, the V gene TRBV5-1; D could derive from TRBD1 or TRBD2 (6 bases each). Trimming shortened V by 6 bases and J by 5 bases, and 14 bases separated the two germline ends. Germline V lookup: CDR1 SGHRS, CDR2 YFSETQ. The CDR3 has 13 residues. This chain's CDR3 is CASIEGGTETQYF. CDR3 DNA: TGCGCCAGCATTGAGGGGGGCACGGAGACCCAGTACTTC.

The rearrangement joins TRBV24-1 to TRBJ2-3; 7 bases align to TRBD1. CDR3 length equals 16 residues. Germline V lookup: CDR1 KGHDR, CDR2 SFDVKD. The J segment lost 0 bases and the V segment lost 3 bases, leaving 5 bases of the junction unmatched. The CDR3 region has the DNA TGTGCCACCAGTGATCCGACAGGGCCGAGCACAGATACGCAGTATTTT. This sequence encodes CATSDPTGPSTDTQYF.

This clonotype has at least ten counts. This chain connects TRBV7-3 to TRBJ2-2, with D uncertain. Germline CDR1 and CDR2: SGHTA and FQGTGA. The length of the CDR3 is 12 residues. V was shortened by 2 bases and J by 7 bases, with 5 bases between the two germline ends. The CDR3 loop is CASSLAYGELFF. CDR3 DNA: TGTGCCAGCAGCTTAGCATACGGGGAGCTGTTTTTT.

This clonotype was seen ten or more times. The CDR3 DNA is TGCGCCAGCAGCCAGTACCGGGACGGTGGCACTGAAGCTTTCTTT. This sequence encodes CASSQYRDGGTEAFF. This sequence joins TRBV4-3 and TRBJ1-1, with D possibly being TRBD1 (5 bases). CDR3 length equals 15 residues. Germline CDR1 LGHNA, CDR2 YSLEER. Trimming stripped 3 bases from V and 4 bases from J, with 15 bases between.

This clonotype showed up many times. The chain carries TRBV9 and TRBJ2-6; D is undetermined. The length of the CDR3 is 14 residues. Trimming shortened V by 0 bases and J by 4 bases, and 5 bases separated the two germline ends. CDR1 and CDR2 (germline): SGDLS, YYNGEE. CDR3 protein: CASSVVSGANVLTF. The CDR3 DNA reads as TGTGCCAGCAGCGTAGTATCCGGGGCCAACGTCCTGACTTTC. Full variable domain (rest looked up from reference TRBV9 and TRBJ2-6): DSGVTQTPKHLITATGQRVTLRCSPRSGDLSVYWYQQSLDQGLQFLIQYYNGEERAKGNILERFSAQQFPDLHSELNLSSLELGDSALYFCASSVVSGANVLTFGAGSRLTVL.

This clonotype has a count of ten or more. This chain joins TRBV20-1 and TRBJ2-5; possibly TRBD1 for D (5 bases). V shed 6 bases and J shed 5 bases, with 19 bases lying between them. This CDR3 is built from 14 residues. Germline V gives CDR1 DFQATT, CDR2 SNEGSKA (reference sequence). The CDR3 is CSAKFSPRAETQYF. Written as DNA, the CDR3 is TGCAGTGCAAAGTTTTCCCCCAGGGCGGAGACCCAGTACTTC.

The V call is TRBV4-2, the J call TRBJ2-3, with D tentatively TRBD1 (6 bases). The germline V gene has CDR1 LGHNA and CDR2 YNFKEQ. Between the trimmed V and J ends, which lost 1 base and 9 bases, there was a span of 8 bases. This CDR3 contains 12 residues. CDR3 in DNA: TGTGCCAGCAGCCAAGTAAGGGGGACGCAGTATTTT. Residues: CASSQVRGTQYF.

This clonotype was detected ten times or more. The J gene is TRBJ2-2, the V gene TRBV24-1, with D tentatively TRBD2 (5 bases). With 1 base removed from V and 7 bases from J, the gap between germline ends came to 12 bases. CDR1 KGHDR and CDR2 SFDVKD come from the germline V gene. The CDR3 is 15 amino acids. In DNA form, the CDR3 reads TGTGCCACCAGTGATTTCGGGATTAAGCACGGGGAGCTGTTTTTT. Its translation: CATSDFGIKHGELFF.

This clonotype was counted at least ten times. The genes are TRBV10-3 and TRBJ2-6; D unclear. The CDR3 has 15 amino acids. Trimming shortened V by 4 bases and J by 1 base, and 8 bases separated the two germline ends. The germline gives CDR1 ENHRY, CDR2 SYGVKD. For the CDR3, the DNA is TGTGCCATCAGTGGGACGGTATCTGGGGCCAACGTCCTGACTTTC. Residues: CAISGTVSGANVLTF.

This clonotype was found many times. The chain uses TRBV7-2 and TRBJ1-1; no reliable D call. Trimming cost V 0 bases and J 0 bases, with 5 bases left between them. Germline V gene data show CDR1 as SGHTA and CDR2 as FQGNSA. The CDR3 has 14 amino acids. CDR3 loop: CASSLAHMNTEAFF. The CDR3 coding sequence is TGTGCCAGCAGCTTAGCTCACATGAACACTGAAGCTTTCTTT.

The V call is TRBV28, the J call TRBJ2-3, with 7 bases identical to TRBD1. Germline V gene sequence: CDR1 MDHEN, CDR2 SYDVKM. V gave up 1 base and J gave up 1 base; unmatched junction bases: 8. There are 17 residues in the CDR3. The CDR3, as DNA: TGTGCCAGCAGTTTATTGGGCAGGGGGAGCGGCACAGATACGCAGTATTTT. This gives the protein CASSLLGRGSGTDTQYF.